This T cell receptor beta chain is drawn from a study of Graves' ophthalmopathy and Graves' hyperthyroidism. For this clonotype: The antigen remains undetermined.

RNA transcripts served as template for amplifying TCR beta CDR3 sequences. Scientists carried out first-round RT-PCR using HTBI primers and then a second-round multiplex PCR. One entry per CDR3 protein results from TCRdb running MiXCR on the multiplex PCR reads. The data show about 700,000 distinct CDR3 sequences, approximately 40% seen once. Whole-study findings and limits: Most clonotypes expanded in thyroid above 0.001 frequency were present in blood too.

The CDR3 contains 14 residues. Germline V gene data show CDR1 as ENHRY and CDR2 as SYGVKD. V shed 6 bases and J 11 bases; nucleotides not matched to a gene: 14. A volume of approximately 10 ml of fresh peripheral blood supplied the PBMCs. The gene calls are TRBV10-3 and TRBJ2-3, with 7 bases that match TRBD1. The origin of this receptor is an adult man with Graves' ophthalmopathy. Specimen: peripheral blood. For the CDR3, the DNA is TGTGCCATCAGGACACAGGGGTTGGACAATGAGCAGTATTTT. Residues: CAIRTQGLDNEQYF.